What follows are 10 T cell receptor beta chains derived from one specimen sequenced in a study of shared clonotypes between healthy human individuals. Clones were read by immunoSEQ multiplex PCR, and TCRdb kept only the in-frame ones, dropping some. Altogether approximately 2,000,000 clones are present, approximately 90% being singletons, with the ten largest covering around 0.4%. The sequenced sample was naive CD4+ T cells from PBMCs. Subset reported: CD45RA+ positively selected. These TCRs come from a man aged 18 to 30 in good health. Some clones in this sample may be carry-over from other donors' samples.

The CDR3 protein is CASSVGLSTDTQYF. DNA of the CDR3: TGTGCCAGCAGTGTGGGACTCAGCACAGATACGCAGTATTTT. This chain links TRBV6-4 with TRBJ2-3, with D possibly TRBD2 on 6 matching bases. Germline V gene data show CDR1 as MRHNA and CDR2 as SNTAGT. Trimming took 4 bases from V and 0 from J, leaving 8 bases between them. CDR3 length: 14 residues.

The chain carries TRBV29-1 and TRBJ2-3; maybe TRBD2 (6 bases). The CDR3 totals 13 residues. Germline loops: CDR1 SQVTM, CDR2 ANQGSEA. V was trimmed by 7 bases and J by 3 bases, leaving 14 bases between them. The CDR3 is CSGRVQGTDTQYF. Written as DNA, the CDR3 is TGCAGCGGGAGGGTCCAGGGTACAGATACGCAGTATTTT.

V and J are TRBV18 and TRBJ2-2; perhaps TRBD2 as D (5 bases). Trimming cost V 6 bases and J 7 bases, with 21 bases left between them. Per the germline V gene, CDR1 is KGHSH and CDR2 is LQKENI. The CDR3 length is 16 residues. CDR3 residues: CASSPQVSPGNGELFF. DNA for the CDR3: TGTGCCAGCTCTCCTCAAGTTTCTCCGGGGAACGGGGAGCTGTTTTTT.

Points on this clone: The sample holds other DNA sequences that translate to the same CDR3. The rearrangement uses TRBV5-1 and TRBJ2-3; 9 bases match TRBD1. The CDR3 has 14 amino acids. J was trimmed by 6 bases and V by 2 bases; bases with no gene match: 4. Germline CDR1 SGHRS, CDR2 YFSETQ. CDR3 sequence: CASSFGTGPDTQYF. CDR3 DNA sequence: TGCGCCAGCAGCTTCGGGACAGGGCCCGATACGCAGTATTTT.

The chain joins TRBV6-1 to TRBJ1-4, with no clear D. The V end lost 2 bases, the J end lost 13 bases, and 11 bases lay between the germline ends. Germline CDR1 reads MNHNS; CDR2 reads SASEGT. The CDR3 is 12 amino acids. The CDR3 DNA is TGTGCCAGCAGTGAACCCGGCCGCAGACTGTTTTTT. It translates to CASSEPGRRLFF.

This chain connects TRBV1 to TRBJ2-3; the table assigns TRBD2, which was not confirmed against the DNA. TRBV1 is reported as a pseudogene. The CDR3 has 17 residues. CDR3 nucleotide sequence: TGCACCAGCAGCCCCCAATGTAGCGGGAGGGCCCCAGATACGCAGTATTTT. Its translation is CTSSPQCSGRAPDTQYF.

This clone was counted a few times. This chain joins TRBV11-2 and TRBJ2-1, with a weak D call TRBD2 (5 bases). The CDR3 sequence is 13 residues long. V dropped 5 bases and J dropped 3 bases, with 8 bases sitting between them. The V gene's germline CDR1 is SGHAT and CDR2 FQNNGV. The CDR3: CASSTGYYNEQFF. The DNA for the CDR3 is TGTGCCAGCAGCACGGGGTACTACAATGAGCAGTTCTTC.

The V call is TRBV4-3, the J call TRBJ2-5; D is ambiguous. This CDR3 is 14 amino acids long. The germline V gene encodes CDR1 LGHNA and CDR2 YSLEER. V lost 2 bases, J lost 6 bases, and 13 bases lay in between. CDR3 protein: CASSQSSPFQTQYF. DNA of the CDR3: TGCGCCAGCAGCCAATCGAGTCCTTTCCAGACCCAGTACTTC.

The CDR3 nucleotides read TGTGCCAGTAGTATCGATAATCTGGGGGACACTGAAGCTTTCTTT. It yields the protein CASSIDNLGDTEAFF. V is TRBV19 and J is TRBJ1-1, with a weak D call TRBD1 (5 bases). The length of the CDR3 is 15 residues. Germline assignment: CDR1 LNHDA and CDR2 SQIVND (reference sequence). V was cut by 3 bases and J by 3 bases, with 14 bases left in between.

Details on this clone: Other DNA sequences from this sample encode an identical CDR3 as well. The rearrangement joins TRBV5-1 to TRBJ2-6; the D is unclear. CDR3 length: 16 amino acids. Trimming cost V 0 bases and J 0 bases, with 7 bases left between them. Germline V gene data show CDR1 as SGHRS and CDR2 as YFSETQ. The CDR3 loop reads CASSLEGHSGANVLTF. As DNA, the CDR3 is TGCGCCAGCAGCTTGGAGGGCCACTCTGGGGCCAACGTCCTGACTTTC. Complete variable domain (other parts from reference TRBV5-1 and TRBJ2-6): KAGVTQTPRYLIKTRGQQVTLSCSPISGHRSVSWYQQTPGQGLQFLFEYFSETQRNKGNFPGRFSGRQFSNSRSEMNVSTLELGDSALYLCASSLEGHSGANVLTFGAGSRLTVL.